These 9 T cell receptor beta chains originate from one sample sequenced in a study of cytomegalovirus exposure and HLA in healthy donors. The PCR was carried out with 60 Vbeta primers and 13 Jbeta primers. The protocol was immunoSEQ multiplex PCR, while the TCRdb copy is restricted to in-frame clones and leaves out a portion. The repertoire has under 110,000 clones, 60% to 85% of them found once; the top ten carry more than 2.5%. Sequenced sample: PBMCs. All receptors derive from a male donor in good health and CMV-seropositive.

This chain's CDR3 is CASSFGGAGETQYF. CDR3 bases: TGTGCCAGCAGTTTTGGGGGGGCGGGGGAGACCCAGTACTTC. V and J are TRBV28 and TRBJ2-5; weak D call: TRBD2 (7 bases). V shed 3 bases and J shed 5 bases, with 13 bases lying between them. From germline, CDR1 is MDHEN and CDR2 SYDVKM. The CDR3 is made up of 14 amino acids.

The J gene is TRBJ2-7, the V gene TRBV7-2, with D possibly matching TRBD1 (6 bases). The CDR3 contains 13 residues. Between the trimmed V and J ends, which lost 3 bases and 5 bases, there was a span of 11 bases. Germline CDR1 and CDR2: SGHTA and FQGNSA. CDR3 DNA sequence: TGTGCCAGCAGCTTTAAGGGGGTCCACGAGCAGTACTTC. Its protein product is CASSFKGVHEQYF.

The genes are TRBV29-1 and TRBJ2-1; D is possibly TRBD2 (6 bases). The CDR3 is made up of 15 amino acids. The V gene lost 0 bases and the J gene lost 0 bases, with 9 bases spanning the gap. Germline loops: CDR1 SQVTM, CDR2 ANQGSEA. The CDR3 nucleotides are TGCAGCGTTGAAGAAGACGGGAGCTCCTACAATGAGCAGTTCTTC. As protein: CSVEEDGSSYNEQFF.

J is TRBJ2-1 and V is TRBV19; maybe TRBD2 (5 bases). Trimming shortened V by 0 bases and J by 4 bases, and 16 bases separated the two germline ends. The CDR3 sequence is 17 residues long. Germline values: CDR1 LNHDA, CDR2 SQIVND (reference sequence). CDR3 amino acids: CASSIDVPGRSYNEQFF. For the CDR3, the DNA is TGTGCCAGTAGTATAGACGTCCCGGGAAGGTCGTACAATGAGCAGTTCTTC.

The chain's CDR3 is CASSPAGGNQPQHF. CDR3 DNA: TGTGCCAGCAGCCCCGCAGGGGGCAATCAGCCCCAGCATTTT. The chain couples TRBV28 to TRBJ1-5, with D possibly matching TRBD1 (6 bases). V shed 6 bases and J shed 2 bases, with 11 bases lying between them. There are 14 residues in the CDR3. Germline V CDR1 and CDR2: MDHEN, SYDVKM.

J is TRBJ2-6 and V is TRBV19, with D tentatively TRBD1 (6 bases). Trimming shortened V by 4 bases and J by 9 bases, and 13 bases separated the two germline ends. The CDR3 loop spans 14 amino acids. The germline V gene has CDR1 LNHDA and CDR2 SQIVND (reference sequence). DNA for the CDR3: TGTGCCAGTAGTAACGGGGACACGATCAACGTCCTGACTTTC. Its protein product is CASSNGDTINVLTF.

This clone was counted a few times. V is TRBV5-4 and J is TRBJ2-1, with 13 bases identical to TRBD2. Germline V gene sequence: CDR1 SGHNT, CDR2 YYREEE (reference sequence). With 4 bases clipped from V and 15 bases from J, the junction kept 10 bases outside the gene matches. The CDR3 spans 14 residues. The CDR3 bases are TGTGCCAGCAGCACCCGGACTAGCGGGAGAGGGCGGTTCTTC. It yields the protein CASSTRTSGRGRFF.

Here the CDR3 reads CASSLGLAGEQFF. For the CDR3, the DNA is TGCGCCAGCAGCTTGGGACTAGCGGGGGAGCAGTTCTTC. The chain has TRBV5-1 and TRBJ2-1; 11 positions agree with TRBD2. Unmatched junction bases numbered 0, after V lost 0 bases and J lost 10 bases. CDR1 and CDR2 (germline): SGHRS, YFSETQ. This CDR3 comprises 13 residues.

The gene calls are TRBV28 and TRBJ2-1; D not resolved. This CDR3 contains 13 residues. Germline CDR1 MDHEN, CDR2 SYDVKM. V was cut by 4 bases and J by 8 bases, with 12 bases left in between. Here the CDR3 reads CASSSSLRHEQFF. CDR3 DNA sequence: TGTGCCAGCAGTTCTAGTCTTAGGCATGAGCAGTTCTTC.